These 23 T cell receptor beta chains came from one sample sequenced in a study of tissue T cells after allogeneic stem cell transplantation. The method was immunoSEQ multiplex PCR; TCRdb's version includes in-frame clones alone and lacks a portion of them. The sample carries roughly 2,500 clones, approximately 64% recorded once. Sequencing was done on a sample of gut tissue. The receptors were gathered from a female BALB/c mouse in good health. MHC haplotype of the strain: H2-d.

In the case of this clone: Gene names are mouse gene names. The CDR3 is cut off 1 residue early in the read; its end comes from the germline J gene. This chain uses TRBV5 with TRBJ2-2; 10 nucleotides align to TRBD1. Trimming took 8 bases from V and 3 from J; bases not matched to a gene: 3. Per the germline V gene, CDR1 is LGHNA and CDR2 is YNLKQL (reference sequence). The CDR3 extends over 14 amino acids. Partial CDR3 DNA: TGTGCCAGCCGGGACAGGGGTGACACCGGGCAGCTCTAC. This codes for CASRDRGDTGQLY. The full CDR3 protein reads CASRDRGDTGQLYF.

This clone occurred a few times. Mouse germline and gene names are used. The read gets to within 1 residue of the CDR3 end, and the germline J gene fills in the rest. The rearrangement uses TRBV13-1 and TRBJ1-5, with TRBD1 matching over 9 bases. After removal of 2 bases from V and 2 bases from J, the junction contained 2 bases not matched to a gene. There are 15 residues in the CDR3. The germline gives CDR1 NSHNY, CDR2 SYGAGN. The CDR3 protein is CASSDGTGYNQAPLF. The CDR3 DNA, read in part, is TGTGCCAGCAGTGACGGGACAGGGTACAACCAGGCTCCGCTT.

As concerns this clone: Mouse names are used for the genes. The read stops 1 residue short of the end of the CDR3; the missing end is completed from the germline J gene. The gene calls are TRBV13-3 and TRBJ1-4; 9 nucleotides align to TRBD1. This CDR3 is 14 amino acids long. Looked up from germline, CDR1 is NNHDY and CDR2 is SYVADS. After removal of 5 bases from V and 3 bases from J, the junction contained 2 bases not matched to a gene. CDR3 bases read: TGTGCCAGCAGACACAGGGGGCCCAACGAAAGATTATTT. Protein: CASRHRGPNERLF. In full, the CDR3 reads CASRHRGPNERLFF. The full variable domain, in which reference TRBV13-3 and TRBJ1-4 provide the parts outside the CDR3, is EAAVTQSPRSKVAVTGGKVTLSCHQTNNHDYMYWYRQDTGHGLRLIHYSYVADSTEKGDIPDGYKASRPSQENFSLILELASLSQTAVYFCASRHRGPNERLFFGHGTKLSVL.

About this clone: Gene names denote mouse genes. CDR3: CASGAGLGGDTQYF. Incomplete CDR3 DNA: TGTGCCAGCGGTGCCGGACTGGGGGGCGACACCCAGTAC. The chain joins TRBV13-2 to TRBJ2-5; 11 nucleotides line up with TRBD2. The read gets to within 1 residue of the CDR3 end, and the germline J gene fills in the rest. CDR1 is NNHNN, CDR2 SYGAGS, per germline (reference sequence). V lost 3 bases to trimming and J lost 6 bases; unmatched junction nucleotides: 3. This CDR3 has 14 amino acids.

Remarks on this clone: Gene names refer to mouse genes. The CDR3 extends 1 residue past the end of the read, so its final part is completed from the germline J gene. The rearrangement joins TRBV29 to TRBJ1-4, with D unresolved. V was pared by 2 bases and J by 5 bases, with 3 bases between. Germline assignment: CDR1 MSHET and CDR2 SYDVDS. The CDR3 sequence is 12 residues long. CDR3 sequence: CASSLGNERLFF. The DNA read from the CDR3 is TGTGCTAGCAGTTTAGGTAACGAAAGATTATTT.

In regard to this clone: All gene names here are mouse names. The missing CDR3 end, 1 residue past where the read stops, is filled in from the germline J gene. This sequence joins TRBV13-2 and TRBJ2-5, with D perhaps TRBD1 or TRBD2 (5 bases each). Germline V gene sequence: CDR1 NNHNN, CDR2 SYGAGS (reference sequence). Trimming removed 0 bases at V and 0 bases at J, with 8 bases between. CDR3 length equals 15 residues. Incomplete CDR3 DNA: TGTGCCAGCGGTGATGCGGGGGTTAACCAAGACACCCAGTAC. Translated, it gives CASGDAGVNQDTQY. The CDR3 in its entirety is CASGDAGVNQDTQYF.

Details on this clone: Gene names refer to mouse genes. The read finishes 1 residue shy of the CDR3 end, and the germline J gene is used to complete it. The rearrangement uses TRBV19 and TRBJ2-7, with D perhaps TRBD1 (6 bases). Trimming took 2 bases from V and 0 from J, leaving 9 bases between them. This CDR3 is built from 14 residues. CDR1 and CDR2 from the germline V gene are FNHDT and SITEND (reference sequence). The CDR3: CASSMRGSSYEQYF. The CDR3 DNA, read in part, is TGTGCCAGCAGTATGAGGGGGAGCTCCTATGAACAGTAC.

Regarding this clone: Mouse gene names and germline throughout. The CDR3 is cut off 1 residue early in the read; its end comes from the germline J gene. The rearrangement links TRBV13-2 to TRBJ2-7, with TRBD2 identical over 13 bases. CDR1 is NNHNN and CDR2 is SYGAGS in the germline V gene (reference sequence). This CDR3 is built from 14 residues. Trimming removed 4 bases from V and 7 bases from J; junction bases left unmatched: 5. This CDR3 is CASGPGLGGREQYF. The part of the CDR3 DNA that was read is TGTGCCAGCGGTCCGGGACTGGGGGGGAGAGAACAGTAC.

As regards this clone: Germline and genes here are mouse. Coverage ceases 1 residue before the CDR3 finishes, and the germline J gene fills in the end. V gene TRBV26 combines with J gene TRBJ2-5; 9 bases line up with TRBD1. The CDR3 is 15 residues long. Trimming took 3 bases from V and 8 from J; bases not matched to a gene: 9. Germline V gene data show CDR1 as KGHPV and CDR2 as FQNQEV (reference sequence). The sequenced part of the CDR3 DNA is TGTGCCAGCAGTCTAAACGGGACAGGGCTGGCCACCCAGTAC. Residues: CASSLNGTGLATQY. The whole CDR3 sequence is CASSLNGTGLATQYF. Filled out from reference TRBV26 and TRBJ2-5, the complete variable domain reads NSKVIQTPRYLVKGQGQKAKMRCIPEKGHPVVFWYQQNKNNEFKFLINFQNQEVLQQIDMTEKRFSAECPSNSPCSLEIQSSEAGDSALYLCASSLNGTGLATQYFGPGTRLLVL.

Only one count was recorded for this clone. Mouse names are used for the genes. Read sequence stops 1 residue before the CDR3 end, and the germline J gene provides the missing end. The chain employs TRBV13-2 and TRBJ1-6, with a weak D call TRBD1 (6 bases). TRBJ1-6 is reported as an ORF; its role is uncertain. CDR1 and CDR2 from the germline V gene are NNHNN and SYGAGS (reference sequence). The V gene lost 0 bases and the J gene lost 3 bases, with 16 bases spanning the gap. The CDR3 totals 18 residues. Here the CDR3 reads CASGDGPGQVLYNSPLYF. Partial CDR3 DNA: TGTGCCAGCGGTGATGGACCGGGACAAGTCCTCTATAATTCGCCCCTCTAC.

As regards this clone: Gene names refer to mouse genes. Read sequence stops 1 residue before the CDR3 end, and the germline J gene provides the missing end. The sample holds other DNA sequences that translate to the same CDR3. V gene TRBV13-3 combines with J gene TRBJ2-7, with D possibly matching TRBD2 (6 bases). This CDR3 spans 13 amino acids. Per germline, CDR1 NNHDY and CDR2 SYVADS. Trimming removed 0 bases at V and 8 bases at J, with 12 bases between. CDR3: CASSDGGVGQQYF. Partial CDR3 DNA: TGTGCCAGCAGTGATGGGGGGGTGGGGCAACAGTAC.

As for this clone: Gene names follow the mouse nomenclature. The observed sequence ends 1 residue before the CDR3 terminus, with the missing tail filled in from the germline J gene. The V gene is TRBV29, the J gene TRBJ1-2; 7 bases align to TRBD1. Germline trimming cut 6 bases from V and 2 bases from J; bases unmatched to any gene: 3. The germline gives CDR1 MSHET, CDR2 SYDVDS. CDR3 length: 13 residues. CDR3 DNA, as far as it was read: TGTGCTAGCAGCCAGGGACAGAACTCCGACTACACC. Protein sequence: CASSQGQNSDYT. The CDR3, in full, reads CASSQGQNSDYTF.

Concerning this clone itself: The gene names here belong to mouse. The read ends 1 residue before the CDR3 terminus; that terminus is restored from the germline J gene. V is TRBV19 and J is TRBJ1-3; the D gene is possibly TRBD1 (6 bases). The CDR3 consists of 14 residues. The germline gives CDR1 FNHDT, CDR2 SITEND (reference sequence). The ends were cut back, 5 bases at V and 3 bases at J, with 12 bases in the middle. Incomplete CDR3 DNA: TGTGCCAGCAGCCCGGACAGAGGTGGAAATACGCTCTAT. Protein: CASSPDRGGNTLY. The whole CDR3 reads CASSPDRGGNTLYF.

Turning to this clone: Gene names are the mouse ones. The CDR3 is cut off 1 residue early in the read; its end comes from the germline J gene. The J gene is TRBJ2-7, the V gene TRBV13-1; D perhaps matches TRBD1 (7 bases). The germline gives CDR1 NSHNY, CDR2 SYGAGN. Deletions cut 1 base from V and 4 bases from J, with 12 bases between. The CDR3 sequence is 14 residues long. The CDR3 here is CASSDLRGPYEQYF. The sequenced CDR3 bases are TGTGCCAGCAGTGATTTAAGGGGGCCGTATGAACAGTAC.

In the case of this clone: Germline and genes: mouse. The observed sequence ends 1 residue before the CDR3 terminus, with the missing tail filled in from the germline J gene. The gene calls are TRBV5 and TRBJ1-1; a possible D gene is TRBD1 (5 bases). With 0 bases removed from V and 5 bases from J, the gap between germline ends came to 7 bases. The CDR3 length is 13 residues. CDR1 is LGHNA, CDR2 YNLKQL, per germline (reference sequence). CDR3 amino acids: CASSQDPGTEVFF. Incomplete CDR3 DNA: TGTGCCAGCAGCCAAGACCCAGGGACAGAAGTCTTC.

For this clone: Gene and germline names: mouse. Read data end 1 residue before the CDR3 end; the end is taken from the germline J gene. The chain combines TRBV2 with TRBJ1-5; no firm D call. The germline V gene has CDR1 LGHNA and CDR2 YSYQKL. Trimming pared 1 base from V and 2 bases from J, leaving 3 bases between. The CDR3 consists of 13 residues. Partial CDR3 DNA: TGTGCCAGCAGCCAAGGGCACAACCAGGCTCCGCTT. This codes for CASSQGHNQAPL. The entire CDR3 reads CASSQGHNQAPLF. Drawing the rest from reference TRBV2 and TRBJ1-5, the complete variable domain is DPKIIQKPKYLVAVTGSEKILICEQYLGHNAMYWYRQSAKKPLEFMFSYSYQKLMDNQTASSRFQPQSSKKNHLDLQITALKPDDSATYFCASSQGHNQAPLFGEGTRLSVL.

About this clone: Gene and germline names: mouse. Sequencing ends 1 residue short of the CDR3 end; the germline J gene provides the rest. The chain has TRBV19 and TRBJ2-4, with TRBD2 matching 7 bases. The CDR3 is 15 residues long. Germline lookup yields CDR1 FNHDT and CDR2 SITEND (reference sequence). With V trimmed by 5 bases and J by 3 bases, 9 bases remained unmatched. Incomplete CDR3 DNA: TGTGCCAGCAGCCCCCATGACTGGGAGCAAAACACCTTGTAC. Protein: CASSPHDWEQNTLY. The whole CDR3 is CASSPHDWEQNTLYF. The full variable domain, in which reference TRBV19 and TRBJ2-4 provide the parts outside the CDR3, is GGIITQTPKFLIGQEGQKLTLKCQQNFNHDTMYWYRQDSGKGLRLIYYSITENDLQKGDLSEGYDASREKKSSFSLTVTSAQKNEMAVFLCASSPHDWEQNTLYFGAGTRLSVL.

A single count supports this clone. Gene names and germline match the mouse. With the read ending 1 residue before the CDR3 end, the germline J gene is used to fill in that end. The rearrangement links TRBV4 to TRBJ2-3; 14 positions match TRBD2. This CDR3 has 15 residues. Trimming took 4 bases from V and 4 from J; bases not matched to a gene: 1. From germline, CDR1 is LGHDT and CDR2 YNNKQL (reference sequence). The part of the CDR3 DNA that was read is TGTGCCAGCAGCTCGGGACTGGGGGGGCCAGAAACGCTGTAT. Protein product: CASSSGLGGPETLY. The complete CDR3 reads CASSSGLGGPETLYF. Using reference TRBV4 and TRBJ2-3 for the parts outside the CDR3, the full variable domain is ETAVFQTPNYHVTQVGNEVSFNCKQTLGHDTMYWYKQDSKKLLKIMFSYNNKQLIVNETVPRRFSPQSSDKAHLNLRIKSVEPEDSAVYLCASSSGLGGPETLYFGSGTRLTVL.

For this clone: Gene names and germline match the mouse. The sequenced fragment ends 1 residue before the CDR3 boundary, so the rest is inferred from the germline J gene. The rearrangement uses TRBV26 and TRBJ1-5, with TRBD1 identical over 7 bases. The CDR3 contains 14 residues. Germline assignment: CDR1 KGHPV and CDR2 FQNQEV (reference sequence). The J segment lost 0 bases and the V segment lost 6 bases, leaving 2 bases of the junction unmatched. CDR3 DNA, as far as it was read: TGTGCCAGCAGGACAGGGTATAACAACCAGGCTCCGCTT. It specifies CASRTGYNNQAPL. In full, the CDR3 reads CASRTGYNNQAPLF.

On this clone itself: Germline and genes here are mouse. The observed sequence ends 1 residue before the CDR3 terminus, with the missing tail filled in from the germline J gene. The chain links TRBV5 to TRBJ2-7; TRBD2 matches 13 bases. V shed 1 base and J 0 bases; nucleotides not matched to a gene: 3. CDR1 is LGHNA and CDR2 is YNLKQL in the germline V gene (reference sequence). CDR3 length equals 17 residues. Here the CDR3 reads CASSQGTGGASSYEQYF. Incomplete CDR3 DNA: TGTGCCAGCAGCCAAGGGACTGGGGGGGCGAGCTCCTATGAACAGTAC.

As regards this clone: Mouse names are used for the genes. The read halts 1 residue ahead of the CDR3 end, with the missing end drawn from the germline J gene. The V gene is TRBV13-3, the J gene TRBJ2-1; 8 nucleotides align to TRBD2. The germline CDR1 and CDR2 sequences are NNHDY and SYVADS. This CDR3 contains 14 residues. The ends lost 0 bases at V and 7 bases at J; junction bases unmatched: 3. The CDR3 spells CASSDDWGRAEQFF. The DNA read from the CDR3 is TGTGCCAGCAGTGATGACTGGGGGAGGGCTGAGCAGTTC.

As concerns this clone: Genes here carry mouse names. The observed sequence ends 1 residue before the CDR3 terminus, with the missing tail filled in from the germline J gene. This chain uses TRBV5 with TRBJ2-4; D may be TRBD1 (6 bases). Deletions cut 1 base from V and 3 bases from J, with 14 bases between. The CDR3 is 16 residues long. The V gene's germline CDR1 is LGHNA and CDR2 YNLKQL (reference sequence). The CDR3 bases that were read are TGTGCCAGCAGCCAAGCAGGGGCGCAACGACAAAACACCTTGTAC. Its protein is CASSQAGAQRQNTLY. The entire CDR3 protein is CASSQAGAQRQNTLYF.

Comments on this clone: Germline and genes here are mouse. Sequencing ends 1 residue short of the CDR3 end; the germline J gene provides the rest. This chain joins TRBV31 and TRBJ2-2; 7 nucleotides agree with TRBD2. V shed 0 bases, J shed 1 base, and the junction held 2 bases outside the gene matches. CDR1 GKSSPN and CDR2 SITVG come from the germline V gene. The CDR3 loop spans 15 amino acids. The covered CDR3 bases are TGTGCCTGGAGTCTGACTGGGAGAAACACCGGGCAGCTCTAC. Its protein is CAWSLTGRNTGQLY. The CDR3, in full, reads CAWSLTGRNTGQLYF.